This T cell receptor (beta chain) was observed in a study of T cell responses to AZD1222 COVID-19 vaccine. Study at large: Researchers grouped second doses given at about 4 or about 12 weeks into one pool.

Overall study findings and caveats: Baseline serostatus was positive in only six AZD1222 recipients. A rise in Spike-specific TCR breadth and depth followed two AZD1222 doses. Spike regions recognized by vaccine-associated CD4 TCRs spanned the protein, led by 160-218 and 743-854.

TCRdb keeps only in-frame clones here, not all; method: immunoSEQ multiplex PCR. The repertoire holds 100,000 to 150,000 clones, with 90% as singletons. The CDR3 is made up of 15 amino acids. Trimming removed 0 bases from V and 5 bases from J, with 10 bases in between. In germline, CDR1 is KGHSH, CDR2 LQKENI. Turning to this clone: Its matching antigen is unknown.

The source of this sequence is an adult in good health. The rearrangement joins TRBV18 to TRBJ1-4; the D gene is possibly TRBD1 (5 bases). Sequences were derived from peripheral blood, sampled on day 0 of AZD1222 vaccination. CDR3 in amino acids: CASSPPWRGNEKLFF. DNA of the CDR3: TGTGCCAGCTCACCACCGTGGAGGGGAAATGAAAAACTGTTTTTT.